The entry below gives a single T cell receptor (beta chain) sequence along with its context. Its antigen is not identified. Other DNA sequences in this specimen translate into the identical CDR3. CD45RA+ naive and CD45RA-negative memory subsets were separated from CD4+ cells. The data stem from a study of shared clonotypes between healthy human individuals. Study-level points and caveats: Sampling was confined to blood; repertoires within tissues likely differ. Represented genetic and exposure-history diversity was restricted by having few donors.

The V end was cut by 4 bases, the J end by 5 bases, with 4 bases between. The CDR3 spans 12 residues. Germline CDR1 reads SGHRS; CDR2 reads YFSETQ. The table came from immunoSEQ multiplex PCR; TCRdb's copy has only in-frame clones and leaves some out. The sample carries some 2,000,000 clones, 90% to 95% recorded once. The origin of this receptor is a man younger than 35 in good health. The chain uses TRBV5-1 and TRBJ1-6, with no clear D. Sequencing was done on a sample of naive CD4+ T cells sorted from blood. Described subset: CD45RA+ positively selected. This CDR3 reads CASSADNSPLHF. The DNA of the CDR3 is TGCGCCAGCAGCGCGGATAATTCACCCCTCCACTTT.